These T cell receptor beta chains were read from a single sample in a study of cytomegalovirus exposure and HLA in healthy donors. Using immunoSEQ multiplex PCR, the repertoire was profiled, and TCRdb retains in-frame clones only, with some absent. Of more than 95,000 clones listed, 55% to 65% are singletons. The sample consisted of PBMCs. The source of these receptors is a woman aged 35 to 49 in good health and CMV-seropositive. CDR3s include the opening cysteine and the closing phenylalanine or tryptophan. Each record gives: V gene, J gene, CDR3 protein.

V gene: TRBV6-5
J gene: TRBJ2-7
CDR3 protein: CASSYSPRDYEQYF

V gene: TRBV19
J gene: TRBJ1-1
CDR3 protein: CASSIGTAMNTEAFF

V gene: TRBV4-2
J gene: TRBJ2-7
CDR3 protein: CASSQEARQGYEQYF

V gene: TRBV5-1
J gene: TRBJ2-7
CDR3 protein: CASSLRQGVNIEQYF

V gene: TRBV5-5
J gene: TRBJ2-1
CDR3 protein: CASSLKVVASGRAEQFF

V gene: TRBV5-6
J gene: TRBJ2-1
CDR3 protein: CASSLGDYSSYNEQFF

V gene: TRBV7-3
J gene: TRBJ2-1
CDR3 protein: CASSLTGQGSYNEQFF

V gene: TRBV27
J gene: TRBJ1-5
CDR3 protein: CASSLRTPHNQPQHF

V gene: TRBV28
J gene: TRBJ1-4
CDR3 protein: CASSFVQRNEKLFF

V gene: TRBV4-1
J gene: TRBJ2-7
CDR3 protein: CASSHTSGDYEQYF

V gene: TRBV20-1
J gene: TRBJ2-1
CDR3 protein: CSARRGEQFF

V gene: TRBV15
J gene: TRBJ1-4
CDR3 protein: CATSRDLGGNEKLFF

V gene: TRBV7-9
J gene: TRBJ2-7
CDR3 protein: CASSLVVGRDHEQYF

V gene: TRBV4-3
J gene: TRBJ2-3
CDR3 protein: CASSQDSGVSTDTQYF

V gene: TRBV6-5
J gene: TRBJ1-1
CDR3 protein: CASTLNARQGEAFF

V gene: TRBV4-1
J gene: TRBJ2-7
CDR3 protein: CASSQAGTSTYEQYF

V gene: TRBV15
J gene: TRBJ2-1
CDR3 protein: CATSRRGTVRNEQFF

V gene: TRBV30
J gene: TRBJ2-1
CDR3 protein: CAWGAAYNEQFF

V gene: TRBV19
J gene: TRBJ2-1
CDR3 protein: CATRDITLGSNNEQFF

V gene: TRBV19
J gene: TRBJ2-7
CDR3 protein: CASSFGYEQYF

V gene: TRBV19
J gene: TRBJ1-2
CDR3 protein: CASSQGYGYTF

V gene: TRBV2
J gene: TRBJ1-1
CDR3 protein: CASRTDRSYTEAFF

V gene: TRBV18
J gene: TRBJ2-7
CDR3 protein: CASSPPEQGPHEQYF

V gene: TRBV6-4
J gene: TRBJ2-4
CDR3 protein: CASSESAGPRNIQYF